This entry is about one TCR beta chain. The data derive from a study of blood T cell repertoires in COVID-19. As for the study in general: COVID-19 samples collected from the United States, Italy and Spain covered acute and convalescent phases. Sample material is recorded as cDNA or gDNA derived from T cells, B-cell-depleted T cells, or PBMCs.

Clones were read by immunoSEQ multiplex PCR, and TCRdb kept only the in-frame ones, dropping some. The table lists about 270,000 clones, approximately 86% of them singletons. V shed 4 bases and J 8 bases; nucleotides not matched to a gene: 4. The CDR3 loop spans 13 amino acids. Germline loops: CDR1 MGHDK, CDR2 SYGVNS. The chain joins TRBV25-1 to TRBJ2-2; 7 nucleotides align to TRBD1. The sequenced sample consisted of peripheral blood. The TCR was taken from a man in his forties with active or convalescent COVID-19. CDR3 in DNA: TGTGCCAGCAGTGGACAGGGTTCTGGGGAGCTGTTTTTT. This codes for CASSGQGSGELFF.